This T cell receptor (beta chain) was observed in a study of control samples from healthy donors and cancer patients. Germline V gene data show CDR1 as SNHLY and CDR2 as FYNNEI. This CDR3 contains 14 residues. The V end lost 6 bases, the J end lost 0 bases, and 11 bases lay between the germline ends. Produced via immunoSEQ multiplex PCR; TCRdb's table is partial and in-frame only. This sample yields 100,000 to 150,000 clones, of which about 89% are seen a single time; around 3% belongs to the top ten. Sequences were obtained from blood. This TCR came from a man aged 60 to 75 in good health. This chain connects TRBV2 to TRBJ1-1, with D perhaps TRBD1 (5 bases). This CDR3 reads CASRQEGLNTEAFF. The DNA for the CDR3 is TGTGCCAGCAGACAGGAGGGTTTGAACACTGAAGCTTTCTTT. Drawing the rest from reference TRBV2 and TRBJ1-1, the complete variable domain is EPEVTQTPSHQVTQMGQEVILRCVPISNHLYFYWYRQILGQKVEFLVSFYNNEISEKSEIFDDQFSVERPDGSNFTLKIRSTKLEDSAMYFCASRQEGLNTEAFFGQGTRLTVV.